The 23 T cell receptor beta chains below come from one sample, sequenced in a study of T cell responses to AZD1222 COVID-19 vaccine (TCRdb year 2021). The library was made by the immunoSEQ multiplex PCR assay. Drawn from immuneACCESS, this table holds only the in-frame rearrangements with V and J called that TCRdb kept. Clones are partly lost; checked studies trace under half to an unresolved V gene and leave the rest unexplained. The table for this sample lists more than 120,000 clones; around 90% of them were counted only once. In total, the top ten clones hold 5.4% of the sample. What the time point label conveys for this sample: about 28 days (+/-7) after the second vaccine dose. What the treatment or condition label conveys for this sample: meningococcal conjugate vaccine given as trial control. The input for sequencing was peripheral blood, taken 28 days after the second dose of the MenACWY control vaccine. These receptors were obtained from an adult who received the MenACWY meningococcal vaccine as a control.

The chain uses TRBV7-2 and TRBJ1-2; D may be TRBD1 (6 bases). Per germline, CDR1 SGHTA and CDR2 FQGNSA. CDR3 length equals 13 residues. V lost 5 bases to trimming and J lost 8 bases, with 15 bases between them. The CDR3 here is CASSPHREGGYTF. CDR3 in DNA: TGTGCCAGCAGCCCACACAGGGAAGGGGGCTACACCTTC.

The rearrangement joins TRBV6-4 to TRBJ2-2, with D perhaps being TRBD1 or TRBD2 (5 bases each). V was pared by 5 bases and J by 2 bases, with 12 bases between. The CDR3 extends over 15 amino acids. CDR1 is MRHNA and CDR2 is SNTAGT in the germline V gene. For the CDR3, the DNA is TGTGCCAGCAGTCCCATGGGGACCAACACCGGGGAGCTGTTTTTT. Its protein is CASSPMGTNTGELFF.

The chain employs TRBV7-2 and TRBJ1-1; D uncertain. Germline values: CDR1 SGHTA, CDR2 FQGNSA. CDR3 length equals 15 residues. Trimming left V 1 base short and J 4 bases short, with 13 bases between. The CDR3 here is CASSLESGWGTEAFF. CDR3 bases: TGTGCCAGCAGCTTAGAATCGGGTTGGGGCACTGAAGCTTTCTTT. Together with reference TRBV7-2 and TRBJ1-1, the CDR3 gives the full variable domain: GAGVSQSPSNKVTEKGKDVELRCDPISGHTALYWYRQSLGQGLEFLIYFQGNSAPDKSGLPSDRFSAERTGGSVSTLTIQRTQQEDSAVYLCASSLESGWGTEAFFGQGTRLTVV.

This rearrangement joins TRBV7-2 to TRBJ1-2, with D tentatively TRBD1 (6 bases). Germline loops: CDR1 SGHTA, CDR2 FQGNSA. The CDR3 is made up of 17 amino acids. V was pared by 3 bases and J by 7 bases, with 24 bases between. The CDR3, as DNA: TGTGCCAGCAGCTTCCTCCGGGGGGGCACCCTCCAGGGTGGCTACACCTTC. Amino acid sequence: CASSFLRGGTLQGGYTF.

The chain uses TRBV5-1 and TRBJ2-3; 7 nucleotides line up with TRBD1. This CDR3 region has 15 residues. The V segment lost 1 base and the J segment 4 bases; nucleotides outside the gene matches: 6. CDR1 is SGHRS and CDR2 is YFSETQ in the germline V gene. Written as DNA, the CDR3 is TGCGCCAGCAGCTTGATTACACAGGGGCCAGATACGCAGTATTTT. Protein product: CASSLITQGPDTQYF.

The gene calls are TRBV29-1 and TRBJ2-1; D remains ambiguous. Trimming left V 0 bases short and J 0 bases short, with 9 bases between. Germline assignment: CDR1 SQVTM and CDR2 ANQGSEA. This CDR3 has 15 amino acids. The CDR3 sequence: CSVEDGVSSYNEQFF. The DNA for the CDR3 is TGCAGCGTTGAAGATGGGGTGAGCTCCTACAATGAGCAGTTCTTC.

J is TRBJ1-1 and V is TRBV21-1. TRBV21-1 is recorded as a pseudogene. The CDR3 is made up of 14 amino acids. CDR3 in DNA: TGTGCCAGCACCCTAAGGCGGGGCAACACTGAAGCTTTCTTT. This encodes CASTLRRGNTEAFF.

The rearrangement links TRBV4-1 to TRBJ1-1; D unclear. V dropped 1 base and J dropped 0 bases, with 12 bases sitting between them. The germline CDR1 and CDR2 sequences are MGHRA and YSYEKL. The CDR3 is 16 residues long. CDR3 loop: CASSQAFGLMNTEAFF. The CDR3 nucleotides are TGCGCCAGCAGCCAAGCTTTTGGACTCATGAACACTGAAGCTTTCTTT.

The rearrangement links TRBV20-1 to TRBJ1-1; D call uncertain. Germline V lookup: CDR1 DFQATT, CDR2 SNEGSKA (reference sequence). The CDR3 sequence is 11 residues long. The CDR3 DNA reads TGCAGCACGTCATCGATGACTGAAGCTTTCTTT. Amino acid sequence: CSTSSMTEAFF.

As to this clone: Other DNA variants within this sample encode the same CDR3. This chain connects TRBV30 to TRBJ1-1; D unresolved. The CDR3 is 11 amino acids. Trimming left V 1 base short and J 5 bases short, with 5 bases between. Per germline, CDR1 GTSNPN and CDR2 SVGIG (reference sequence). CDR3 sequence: CAWSARTEAFF. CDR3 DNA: TGTGCCTGGAGTGCGCGGACTGAAGCTTTCTTT. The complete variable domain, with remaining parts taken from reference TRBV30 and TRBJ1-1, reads SQTIHQWPATLVQPVGSPLSLECTVEGTSNPNLYWYRQAAGRGLQLLFYSVGIGQISSEVPQNLSASRPQDRQFILSSKKLLLSDSGFYLCAWSARTEAFFGQGTRLTVV.

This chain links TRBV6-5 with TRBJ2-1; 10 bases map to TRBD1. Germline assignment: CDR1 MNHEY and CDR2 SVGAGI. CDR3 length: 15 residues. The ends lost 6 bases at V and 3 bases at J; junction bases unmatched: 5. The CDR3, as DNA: TGTGCCAGCAGCACCGGGACAGGGGACTACAATGAGCAGTTCTTC. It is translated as CASSTGTGDYNEQFF.

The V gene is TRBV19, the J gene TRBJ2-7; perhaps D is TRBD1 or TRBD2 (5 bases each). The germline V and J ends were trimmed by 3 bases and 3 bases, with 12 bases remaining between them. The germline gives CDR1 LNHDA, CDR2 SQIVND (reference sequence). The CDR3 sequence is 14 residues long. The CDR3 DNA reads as TGTGCCAGTAGTATTCACGGGGACGGCTACGAGCAGTACTTC. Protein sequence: CASSIHGDGYEQYF.

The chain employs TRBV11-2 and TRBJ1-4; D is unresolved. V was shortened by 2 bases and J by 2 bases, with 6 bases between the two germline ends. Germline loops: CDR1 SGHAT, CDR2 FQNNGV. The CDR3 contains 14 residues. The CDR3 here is CASSLFLTNEKLFF. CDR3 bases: TGTGCCAGCAGCTTATTTTTGACTAATGAAAAACTGTTTTTT.

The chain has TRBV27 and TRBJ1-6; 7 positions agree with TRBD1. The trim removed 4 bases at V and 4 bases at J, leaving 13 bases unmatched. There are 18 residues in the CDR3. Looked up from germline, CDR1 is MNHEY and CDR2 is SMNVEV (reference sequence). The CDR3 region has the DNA TGTGCCAGCAGTTCCGGAGGGACAGTTGCCCGGTATAATTCACCCCTCCACTTT. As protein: CASSSGGTVARYNSPLHF.

CDR3 sequence (DNA): TGTGCCAGCAGTTACAGGGGACTTAACTATGGCTACACCTTC. It specifies CASSYRGLNYGYTF. V and J are TRBV7-9 and TRBJ1-2; 7 bases fit TRBD1. The junction had 5 bases not matched to a gene; V was cut back by 6 bases and J by 1 base. The CDR3 has 14 residues. Germline CDR1 reads SEHNR; CDR2 reads FQNEAQ (reference sequence). The whole variable domain, filled in from reference TRBV7-9 and TRBJ1-2, reads DTGVSQNPRHKITKRGQNVTFRCDPISEHNRLYWYRQTLGQGPEFLTYFQNEAQLEKSRLLSDRFSAERPKGSFSTLEIQRTEQGDSAMYLCASSYRGLNYGYTFGSGTRLTVV.

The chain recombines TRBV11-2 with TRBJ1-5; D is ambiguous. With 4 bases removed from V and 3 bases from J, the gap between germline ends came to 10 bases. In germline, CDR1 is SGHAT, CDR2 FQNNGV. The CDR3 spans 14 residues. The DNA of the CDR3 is TGTGCCAGCAGCTCTGGACGGGACAATCAGCCCCAGCATTTT. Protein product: CASSSGRDNQPQHF.

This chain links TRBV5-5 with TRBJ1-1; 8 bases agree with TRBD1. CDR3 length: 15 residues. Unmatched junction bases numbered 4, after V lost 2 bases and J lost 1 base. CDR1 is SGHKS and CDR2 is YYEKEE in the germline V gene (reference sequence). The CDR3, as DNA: TGTGCCAGCAGCTTAAGGACAGGGAGGAACACTGAAGCTTTCTTT. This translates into CASSLRTGRNTEAFF.

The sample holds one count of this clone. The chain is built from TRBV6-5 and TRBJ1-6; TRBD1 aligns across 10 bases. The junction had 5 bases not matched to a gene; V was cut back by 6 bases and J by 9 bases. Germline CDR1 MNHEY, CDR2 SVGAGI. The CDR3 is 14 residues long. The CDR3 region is CASRGDRGSSPLHF. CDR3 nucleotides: TGTGCCAGCAGGGGGGACAGGGGAAGTTCACCCCTCCACTTT.

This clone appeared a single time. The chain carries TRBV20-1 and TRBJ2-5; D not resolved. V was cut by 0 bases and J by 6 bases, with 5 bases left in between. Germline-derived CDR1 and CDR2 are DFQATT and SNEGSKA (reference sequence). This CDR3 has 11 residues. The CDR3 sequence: CSARDQKTQYF. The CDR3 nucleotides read TGCAGTGCTAGAGATCAAAAGACCCAGTACTTC.

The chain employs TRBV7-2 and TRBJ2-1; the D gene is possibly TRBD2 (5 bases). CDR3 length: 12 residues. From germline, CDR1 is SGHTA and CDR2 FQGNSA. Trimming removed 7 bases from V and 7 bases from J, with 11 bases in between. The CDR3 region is CASTLAGNEQFF. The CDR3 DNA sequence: TGTGCCAGCACTCTCGCGGGTAATGAGCAGTTCTTC.

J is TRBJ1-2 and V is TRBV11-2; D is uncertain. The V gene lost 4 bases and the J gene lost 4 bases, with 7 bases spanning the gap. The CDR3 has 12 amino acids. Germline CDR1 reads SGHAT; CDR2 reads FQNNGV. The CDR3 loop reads CASSYEGYGYTF. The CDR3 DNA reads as TGTGCCAGCAGCTACGAGGGCTATGGCTACACCTTC.

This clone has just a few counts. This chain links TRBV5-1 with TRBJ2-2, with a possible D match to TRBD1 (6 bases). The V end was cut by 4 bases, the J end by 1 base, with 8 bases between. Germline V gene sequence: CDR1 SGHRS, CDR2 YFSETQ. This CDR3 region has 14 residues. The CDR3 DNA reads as TGCGCCAGCAGCACGGGACAGAACACCGGGGAGCTGTTTTTT. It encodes CASSTGQNTGELFF. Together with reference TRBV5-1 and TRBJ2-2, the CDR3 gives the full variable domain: KAGVTQTPRYLIKTRGQQVTLSCSPISGHRSVSWYQQTPGQGLQFLFEYFSETQRNKGNFPGRFSGRQFSNSRSEMNVSTLELGDSALYLCASSTGQNTGELFFGEGSRLTVL.

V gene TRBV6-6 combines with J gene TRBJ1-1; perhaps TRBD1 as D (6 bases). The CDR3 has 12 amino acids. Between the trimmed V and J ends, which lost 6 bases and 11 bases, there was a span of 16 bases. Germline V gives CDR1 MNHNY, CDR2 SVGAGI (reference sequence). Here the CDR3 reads CASRWDTPAAFF. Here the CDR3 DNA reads TGTGCCAGCAGATGGGACACCCCCGCGGCTTTCTTT.